This T cell receptor beta chain was captured by sequencing in a study of blood T cell repertoires in COVID-19. For the study at large: COVID-19 samples, acute and convalescent, were from the United States, Italy and Spain. The cDNA or gDNA used as material had been derived from T cells, B-cell-depleted T cells, or PBMCs.

This clone appeared a few times. In the original analysis: Reference gene primer amplification gave estimated nucleated cell counts. Data came from immunoSEQ multiplex PCR; TCRdb stores just in-frame clones and leaves some out. The DNA was the basis for D and trimming; V, J and clone size are from that table. The sample lists 200,000 to 250,000 clones; about 85% were seen once. CDR3 length equals 14 residues. Germline values: CDR1 MGHRA, CDR2 YSYEKL. V gave up 1 base and J gave up 3 bases; unmatched junction bases: 3. Sequencing was carried out using peripheral blood. The source is a woman aged 80 or older with active or convalescent COVID-19. The chain couples TRBV4-1 to TRBJ2-7, with 7 positions matching TRBD2. CDR3 protein: CASSQGERGYEQYF. Here the CDR3 DNA reads TGCGCCAGCAGCCAAGGTGAGCGGGGCTACGAGCAGTACTTC.